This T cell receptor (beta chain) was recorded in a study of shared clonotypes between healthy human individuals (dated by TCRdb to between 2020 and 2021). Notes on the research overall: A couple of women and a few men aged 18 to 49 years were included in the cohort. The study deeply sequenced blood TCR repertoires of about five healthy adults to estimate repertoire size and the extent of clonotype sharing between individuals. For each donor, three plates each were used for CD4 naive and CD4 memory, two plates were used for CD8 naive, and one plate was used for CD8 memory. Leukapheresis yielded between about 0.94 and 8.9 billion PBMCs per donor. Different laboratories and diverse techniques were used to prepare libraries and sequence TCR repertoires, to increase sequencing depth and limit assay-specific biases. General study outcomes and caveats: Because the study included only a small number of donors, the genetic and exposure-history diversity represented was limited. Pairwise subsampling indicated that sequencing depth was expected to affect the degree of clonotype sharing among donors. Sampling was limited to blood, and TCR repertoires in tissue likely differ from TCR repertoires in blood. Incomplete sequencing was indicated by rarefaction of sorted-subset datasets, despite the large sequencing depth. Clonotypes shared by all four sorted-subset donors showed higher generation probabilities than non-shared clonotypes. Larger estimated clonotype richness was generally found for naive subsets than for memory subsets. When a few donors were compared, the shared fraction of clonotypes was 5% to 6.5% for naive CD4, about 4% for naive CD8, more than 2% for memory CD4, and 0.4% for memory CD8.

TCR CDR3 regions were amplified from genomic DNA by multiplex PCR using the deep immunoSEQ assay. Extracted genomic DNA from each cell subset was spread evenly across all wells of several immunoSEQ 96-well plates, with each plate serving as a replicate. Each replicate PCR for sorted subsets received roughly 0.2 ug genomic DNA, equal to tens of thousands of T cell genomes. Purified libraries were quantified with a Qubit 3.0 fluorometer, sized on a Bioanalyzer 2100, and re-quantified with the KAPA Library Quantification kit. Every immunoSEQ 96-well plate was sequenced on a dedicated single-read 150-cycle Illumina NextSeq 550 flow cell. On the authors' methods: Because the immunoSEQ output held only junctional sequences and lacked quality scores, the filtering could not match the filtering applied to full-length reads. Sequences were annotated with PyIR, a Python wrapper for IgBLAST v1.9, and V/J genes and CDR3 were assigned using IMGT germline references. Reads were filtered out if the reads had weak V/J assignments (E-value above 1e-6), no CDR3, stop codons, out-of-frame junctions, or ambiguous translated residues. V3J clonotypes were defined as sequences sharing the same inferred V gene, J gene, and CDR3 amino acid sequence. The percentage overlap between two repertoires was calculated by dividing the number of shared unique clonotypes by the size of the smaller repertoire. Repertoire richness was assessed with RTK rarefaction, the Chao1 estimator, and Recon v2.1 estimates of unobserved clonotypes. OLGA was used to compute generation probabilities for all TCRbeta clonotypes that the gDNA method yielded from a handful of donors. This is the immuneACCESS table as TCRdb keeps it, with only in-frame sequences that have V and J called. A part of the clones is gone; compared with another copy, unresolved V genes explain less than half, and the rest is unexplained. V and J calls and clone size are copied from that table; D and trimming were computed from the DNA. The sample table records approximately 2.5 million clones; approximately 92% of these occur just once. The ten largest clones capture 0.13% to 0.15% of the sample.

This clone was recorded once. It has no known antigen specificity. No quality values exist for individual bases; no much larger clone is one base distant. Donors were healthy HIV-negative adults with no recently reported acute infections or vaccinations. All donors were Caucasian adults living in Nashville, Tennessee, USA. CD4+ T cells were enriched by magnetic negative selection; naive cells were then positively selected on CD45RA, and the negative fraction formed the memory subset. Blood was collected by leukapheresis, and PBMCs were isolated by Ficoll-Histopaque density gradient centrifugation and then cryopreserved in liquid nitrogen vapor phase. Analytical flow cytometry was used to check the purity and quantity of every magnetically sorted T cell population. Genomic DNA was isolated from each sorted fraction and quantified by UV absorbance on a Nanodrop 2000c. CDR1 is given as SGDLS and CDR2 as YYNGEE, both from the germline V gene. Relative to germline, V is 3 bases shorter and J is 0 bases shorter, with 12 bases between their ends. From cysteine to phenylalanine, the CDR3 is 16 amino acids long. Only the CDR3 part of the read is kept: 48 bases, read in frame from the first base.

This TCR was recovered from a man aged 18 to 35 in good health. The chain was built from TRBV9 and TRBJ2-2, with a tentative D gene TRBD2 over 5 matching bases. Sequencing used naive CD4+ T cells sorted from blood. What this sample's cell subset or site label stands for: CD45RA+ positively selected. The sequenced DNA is TGTGCCAGCAGCGAGGGAGCAGGACCGAACACCGGGGAGCTGTTTTTT. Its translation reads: CASSEGAGPNTGELFF.